Shown below are 28 T cell receptor beta chains from a single sample sequenced in a study of blood T cells in healthy people across ages. With a J-beta primer mix and a sample-barcoded 5' primer, a second PCR ran about 6 to 11 cycles. Each CDR3 protein gets one entry after TCRdb re-called the 5' RACE reads with MiXCR. The sample has some 1.5 million distinct CDR3 sequences; less than 45% are singletons. Sequencing was carried out using blood. All receptors derive from a woman between 18 and 30 years old in good health.

V usage is TRBV10-3 and J usage is TRBJ1-3; possibly TRBD1 for D (5 bases). The CDR3 totals 17 residues. Germline values: CDR1 ENHRY, CDR2 SYGVKD. V lost 0 bases to trimming and J lost 7 bases, with 19 bases between them. The CDR3 here is CAISESRSRDPSNTIYF. The CDR3 DNA is TGTGCCATCAGTGAGTCGAGGTCCAGGGACCCTTCGAACACCATATATTTT.

This clonotype was observed a few times. The chain couples TRBV29-1 to TRBJ1-1, with D possibly being TRBD1 (6 bases). Trimming cost V 7 bases and J 6 bases, with 18 bases left between them. Per the germline V gene, CDR1 is SQVTM and CDR2 is ANQGSEA. The CDR3 extends over 13 amino acids. The CDR3 loop reads CSAPAQGYPEAFF. CDR3 sequence (DNA): TGCAGCGCCCCGGCGCAGGGGTACCCTGAAGCTTTCTTT.

CDR3 DNA: TGTGCCAGCAGAACATTCGGGCGGAAGGACAATGAGCAGTTCTTC. Its translation: CASRTFGRKDNEQFF. This sequence joins TRBV11-2 and TRBJ2-1; no reliable D call. With 6 bases removed from V and 5 bases from J, the gap between germline ends came to 17 bases. Germline loops: CDR1 SGHAT, CDR2 FQNNGV. This CDR3 comprises 15 residues. Based on the CDR3 plus reference TRBV11-2 and TRBJ2-1, the full variable domain is EAGVAQSPRYKIIEKRQSVAFWCNPISGHATLYWYQQILGQGPKLLIQFQNNGVVDDSQLPKDRFSAERLKGVDSTLKIQPAKLEDSAVYLCASRTFGRKDNEQFFGPGTRLTVL.

This clonotype was counted between two and nine times. The V call is TRBV20-1, the J call TRBJ1-5, with 10 nucleotides matching TRBD1. There are 16 residues in the CDR3. J was trimmed by 0 bases and V by 7 bases; bases with no gene match: 9. Per the germline V gene, CDR1 is DFQATT and CDR2 is SNEGSKA (reference sequence). The CDR3: CSVRTGGVLSNQPQHF. For the CDR3, the DNA is TGCAGTGTTCGGACAGGGGGAGTCCTTAGCAATCAGCCCCAGCATTTT.

The chain has TRBV27 and TRBJ2-7; 8 bases fit TRBD2. From germline, CDR1 is MNHEY and CDR2 SMNVEV (reference sequence). V shed 1 base and J 7 bases; nucleotides not matched to a gene: 9. The CDR3 runs 15 residues. The CDR3 sequence: CASSLWLAGYNEQYF. The CDR3 bases are TGTGCCAGCAGTTTATGGCTAGCGGGTTACAATGAGCAGTACTTC.

This clonotype has just a few counts. The genes are TRBV12-3 or TRBV12-4 and TRBJ2-3; 10 bases are a match to TRBD2. The CDR3 covers 16 residues. Trimming removed 5 bases from V and 3 bases from J; junction bases left unmatched: 8. The DNA of the CDR3 is TGTGCCAGCAGTACCTATGGACTAGCGGCTACAGATACGCAGTATTTT. Amino acids: CASSTYGLAATDTQYF.

The chain links TRBV20-1 to TRBJ2-7, with a weak D call TRBD1 (6 bases). The CDR3 length is 12 residues. Germline assignment: CDR1 DFQATT and CDR2 SNEGSKA (reference sequence). V was shortened by 5 bases and J by 7 bases, with 15 bases between the two germline ends. The CDR3 sequence is CSAQQGRDEQYF. CDR3 DNA sequence: TGCAGTGCTCAACAGGGTAGAGATGAGCAGTACTTC.

This clonotype has just a few counts. The chain couples TRBV12-3 or TRBV12-4 to TRBJ2-1; D not certain. The CDR3 has 8 amino acids. Trimming took 8 bases from V and 15 from J, leaving 8 bases between them. As DNA, the CDR3 is TGTGCCAGCCGGTACGGGTTCTTC. The encoded protein is CASRYGFF.

The chain is built from TRBV14 and TRBJ2-5, with 9 nucleotides matching TRBD2. J gave up 1 base and V 0 bases, and 6 bases lay outside the gene matches. The germline V gene has CDR1 SGHDN and CDR2 FVKESK. The CDR3 loop spans 17 amino acids. The CDR3 DNA sequence: TGTGCCAGCAGCCAAGATCTGCTAGCGGGGCCCCAAGAGACCCAGTACTTC. This encodes CASSQDLLAGPQETQYF.

V usage is TRBV6-1 and J usage is TRBJ1-1; D is uncertain. From germline, CDR1 is MNHNS and CDR2 SASEGT. The CDR3 is made up of 14 amino acids. V was clipped by 7 bases and J by 1 base, with 13 bases between them. This chain's CDR3 is CASIRTERNTEAFF. The DNA for the CDR3 is TGTGCCAGCATTCGAACCGAAAGGAACACTGAAGCTTTCTTT.

Of note for this clonotype: A read error may account for a junction end that differs from germline. V gene TRBV18 combines with J gene TRBJ1-1, with TRBD1 as a possible D gene (6 bases). Germline V gene lookup returns CDR1 KGHSH and CDR2 LQKENI. The CDR3 length is 15 residues. The CDR3 region is CTSSARQDTMLEAFF. CDR3 DNA sequence: TGTACCAGCTCGGCTCGACAGGACACCATGCTTGAAGCTTTCTTT. Full variable domain (rest looked up from reference TRBV18 and TRBJ1-1): NAGVMQNPRHLVRRRGQEARLRCSPMKGHSHVYWYRQLPEEGLKFMVYLQKENIIDESGMPKERFSAEFPKEGPSILRIQQVVRGDSAAYFCTSSARQDTMLEAFFGQGTRLTVV.

This rearrangement joins TRBV27 to TRBJ2-2; D is unclear. Per germline, CDR1 MNHEY and CDR2 SMNVEV (reference sequence). V lost 0 bases and J lost 6, with 8 bases in between. The CDR3 sequence is 14 residues long. The CDR3 spells CASSLSQVAGELFF. The CDR3 region has the DNA TGTGCCAGCAGTTTATCCCAAGTCGCCGGGGAGCTGTTTTTT.

The rearrangement joins TRBV12-3 or TRBV12-4 to TRBJ1-3; tentatively, D is TRBD1 (5 bases). The CDR3 spans 12 residues. Deletions cut 8 bases from V and 4 bases from J, with 9 bases between. CDR3: CASGAVGNTIYF. In DNA form, the CDR3 reads TGTGCCAGCGGGGCAGTCGGAAACACCATATATTTT.

The chain links TRBV20-1 to TRBJ1-2; 10 bases are shared with TRBD1. Trimming removed 3 bases from V and 4 bases from J; junction bases left unmatched: 5. This CDR3 has 14 residues. The V gene's germline CDR1 is DFQATT and CDR2 SNEGSKA (reference sequence). CDR3 protein: CSASLRTGGYGYTF. The DNA for the CDR3 is TGCAGTGCTAGCCTACGGACAGGGGGCTATGGCTACACCTTC.

The V and J genes are TRBV4-1 and TRBJ2-3, with D maybe TRBD2 (6 bases). V was cut by 1 base and J by 3 bases, with 14 bases left in between. The CDR3 loop spans 16 amino acids. From germline, CDR1 is MGHRA and CDR2 YSYEKL. Here the CDR3 reads CASSQGRGRGTDTQYF. CDR3 nucleotides: TGCGCCAGCAGCCAAGGCCGCGGTCGGGGGACAGATACGCAGTATTTT.

This clonotype was recorded a few times. The CDR3 DNA reads as TGCAGTGCTAGGGGGGACAACTACAATGAGCAGTTCTTC. Its protein product is CSARGDNYNEQFF. The chain recombines TRBV20-1 with TRBJ2-1; weak D call: TRBD1 (6 bases). Trimming took off 3 bases at V and 3 bases at J, with 9 bases between the two ends. Germline CDR1 and CDR2: DFQATT and SNEGSKA (reference sequence). The CDR3 contains 13 residues.

The CDR3 sequence: CSAGPSPSNEQFF. For the CDR3, the DNA is TGCAGTGCAGGACCCTCGCCCTCCAATGAGCAGTTCTTC. V gene TRBV20-1 combines with J gene TRBJ2-1; D remains unclear. The CDR3 is 13 residues long. The V gene lost 6 bases and the J gene lost 6 bases, with 15 bases spanning the gap. In germline, CDR1 is DFQATT, CDR2 SNEGSKA (reference sequence).

This clonotype was detected only a few times. CDR3 nucleotides: TGTGCCTGGAGTGTAAGGGGGACCAAAAACATTCAGTACTTC. The encoded protein is CAWSVRGTKNIQYF. The genes are TRBV30 and TRBJ2-4; possibly TRBD1 for D (6 bases). Trimming shortened V by 0 bases and J by 2 bases, and 8 bases separated the two germline ends. This CDR3 is built from 14 residues. CDR1 and CDR2 (germline): GTSNPN, SVGIG (reference sequence).

The chain is built from TRBV12-5 and TRBJ2-3; D is unresolved. Germline V CDR1 and CDR2: LGHNT, FRNRAP. V lost 2 bases and J lost 2, with 11 bases in between. This CDR3 has 15 residues. Written as DNA, the CDR3 is TGTGCTAGTGGTTTGCTTATGAGATCCACAGATACGCAGTATTTT. As protein: CASGLLMRSTDTQYF.

Concerning this clonotype: Germline and junction disagree at one end, which may indicate a read error. The gene calls are TRBV7-2 and TRBJ2-1, with D tentatively TRBD1 or TRBD2 (5 bases each). This CDR3 comprises 19 residues. Germline lookup yields CDR1 SGHTA and CDR2 FQGNSA. DNA of the CDR3: TGTGCCAACAGCTTATCCGGGACGTCTATCCTATTGGCCTACAATGAGCAGTTCTTC. Translating gives CANSLSGTSILLAYNEQFF.

There are a few counts of this clonotype. This chain links TRBV12-3 or TRBV12-4 with TRBJ2-3; 10 bases line up with TRBD1. This CDR3 contains 15 residues. After removal of 2 bases from V and 2 bases from J, the junction contained 1 base not matched to a gene. DNA for the CDR3: TGTGCCAGCAGTTTAAGACAGGGGGCCACAGATACGCAGTATTTT. Protein sequence: CASSLRQGATDTQYF.

The chain uses TRBV20-1 and TRBJ1-5; D is unclear. The germline V gene has CDR1 DFQATT and CDR2 SNEGSKA (reference sequence). The CDR3 loop spans 16 amino acids. Trimming left V 3 bases short and J 0 bases short, with 15 bases between. CDR3 sequence reads: CSARKESVASNQPQHF. The CDR3 bases are TGCAGTGCTAGGAAGGAGTCCGTAGCTAGCAATCAGCCCCAGCATTTT.

This clonotype was recorded a few times. At one boundary the junction diverges from the germline segment, which might be a read error. Here the CDR3 DNA reads TGTGCCAGCAGCCAGGGTCAGGGGCTGAACACTGAAGCTTTCTTT. Protein sequence: CASSQGQGLNTEAFF. This rearrangement joins TRBV4-1 to TRBJ1-1; D is perhaps TRBD1 (6 bases). The V gene's germline CDR1 is MGHRA and CDR2 YSYEKL. This CDR3 comprises 15 residues.

There are a few counts of this clonotype. The J gene is TRBJ2-7, the V gene TRBV20-1, with 11 nucleotides matching TRBD2. CDR3 size: 14 residues. Germline values: CDR1 DFQATT, CDR2 SNEGSKA (reference sequence). Trimming removed 2 bases from V and 2 bases from J; junction bases left unmatched: 2. CDR3 nucleotide sequence: TGCAGTGCTAGACCTAGCGGGGGGCCCTACGAGCAGTACTTC. Translation gives CSARPSGGPYEQYF.

This clonotype turned up a few times. The chain combines TRBV27 with TRBJ2-1; 14 bases map to TRBD2. The length of the CDR3 is 18 residues. J gave up 0 bases and V 4 bases, and 5 bases lay outside the gene matches. Germline V gives CDR1 MNHEY, CDR2 SMNVEV (reference sequence). This CDR3 reads CASSSGTSGGSSYNEQFF. CDR3 sequence (DNA): TGTGCCAGCAGTTCAGGGACTAGCGGGGGTAGCTCCTACAATGAGCAGTTCTTC.

The chain couples TRBV5-1 to TRBJ2-3, with TRBD2 matching over 14 bases. This CDR3 region has 20 residues. The germline CDR1 and CDR2 sequences are SGHRS and YFSETQ. V lost 4 bases, J lost 1 base, and 14 bases stayed unmatched. CDR3 sequence: CASSLRPPGLAGARTDTQYF. The DNA for the CDR3 is TGCGCCAGCAGCCTGCGGCCCCCGGGACTAGCGGGGGCCCGCACAGATACGCAGTATTTT.

With regard to this clonotype: One base away lies a much larger clone, so this may be a sequencing read error. The chain recombines TRBV7-2 with TRBJ2-3, with D possibly being TRBD2 (6 bases). The V gene's germline CDR1 is SGHTA and CDR2 FQGNSA. V lost 8 bases and J 6 bases, leaving 24 bases between the germline ends. The CDR3 has 16 residues. This CDR3 reads CASSWTNGSQVDTQYF. Here the CDR3 DNA reads TGTGCCAGCTCCTGGACTAACGGGTCCCAGGTTGATACGCAGTATTTT.

This clonotype came up a few times. The rearrangement links TRBV6-6 to TRBJ2-1; 11 positions agree with TRBD1. The germline CDR1 and CDR2 sequences are MNHNY and SVGAGI (reference sequence). The trim removed 5 bases at V and 6 bases at J, leaving 6 bases unmatched. The CDR3 has 15 amino acids. This CDR3 is CASSNSGTGGNEQFF. CDR3 sequence (DNA): TGTGCCAGCAGTAATTCCGGGACAGGGGGCAATGAGCAGTTCTTC.